This T cell receptor (beta chain) emerged from a study of blood T cell repertoires in COVID-19. The table lists this clone with a few counts. The identical CDR3 is also encoded by other nucleotide sequences in the sample. The CDR3 is made up of 13 amino acids. Germline V gene data show CDR1 as MNHEY and CDR2 as SMNVEV (reference sequence). Trimming shortened V by 2 bases and J by 4 bases, and 9 bases separated the two germline ends. Profiling relied on immunoSEQ multiplex PCR, and the TCRdb table lists in-frame clones only, not all of them. The table has about 140,000 clones, 84% seen once. This clonotype was obtained from a man aged 50-59 years in a cohort exposed to, infected with or recovered from COVID-19 (not recorded which). Input material: PBMCs or T cells enriched from blood (not recorded which). The chain recombines TRBV27 with TRBJ2-7, with a possible D match to TRBD2 (6 bases). CDR3 amino acids: CASSLAGYYEQYF. DNA for the CDR3: TGTGCCAGCAGTTTAGCGGGGTATTACGAGCAGTACTTC.